The clone carrying this TCR beta chain has a single count. This CDR3 has 17 amino acids. With V trimmed by 2 bases and J by 1 base, 9 bases remained unmatched. Germline loops: CDR1 SGHVS, CDR2 FNYEAQ. Followed over time, Seattle patients had been enrolled while infection was active. How the authors handled the data: The assay estimated nucleated cells by amplifying reference gene primers. The method was immunoSEQ multiplex PCR; TCRdb's version includes in-frame clones alone and lacks a portion of them. V and J calls and clone size follow that table, whereas D and trimming were derived from the DNA. The sample records 310,000 or so clones, roughly 90% being singletons. The data were taken from a study of blood T cell repertoires in COVID-19. Study details: Both acute and convalescent COVID-19 samples were obtained from the United States, Italy and Spain. Sample material is recorded as cDNA or gDNA derived from T cells, B-cell-depleted T cells, or PBMCs.

Sequencing was performed on peripheral blood. The sequence derives from a man aged 30 to 39 with COVID-19, enrolled during active disease. J is TRBJ2-5 and V is TRBV7-6; 8 nucleotides agree with TRBD1. The CDR3 sequence is CASSLIGSTGGQETQYF. The DNA of the CDR3 is TGTGCCAGCAGCTTAATAGGGTCCACAGGGGGCCAAGAGACCCAGTACTTC.